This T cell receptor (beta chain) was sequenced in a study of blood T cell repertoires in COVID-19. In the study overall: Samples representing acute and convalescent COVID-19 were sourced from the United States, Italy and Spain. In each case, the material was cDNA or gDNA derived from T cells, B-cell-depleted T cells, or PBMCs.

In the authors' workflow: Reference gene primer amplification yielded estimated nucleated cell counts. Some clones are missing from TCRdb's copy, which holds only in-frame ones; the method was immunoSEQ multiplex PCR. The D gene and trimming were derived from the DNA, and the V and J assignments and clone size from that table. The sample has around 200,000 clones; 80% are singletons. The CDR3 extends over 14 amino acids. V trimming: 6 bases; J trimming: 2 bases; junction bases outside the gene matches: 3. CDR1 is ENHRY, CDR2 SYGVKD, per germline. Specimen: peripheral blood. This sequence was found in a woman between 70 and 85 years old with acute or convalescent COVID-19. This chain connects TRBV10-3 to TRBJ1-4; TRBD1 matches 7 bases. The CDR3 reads CAISETGTNEKLFF. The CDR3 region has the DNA TGTGCCATCAGCGAGACAGGGACTAATGAAAAACTGTTTTTT.